The rows below give T cell receptor beta chains drawn from one sample of a study of response to subunit inactivated influenza vaccine. One entry per CDR3 protein, called by TCRdb with MiXCR from the RT-PCR reads. The table includes under 750,000 distinct CDR3 sequences, around 11% detected once. The sequencing here drew on PBMCs from blood, taken on the day of vaccination. These receptors were obtained from a man aged 50 to 60 who received an inactivated influenza vaccine. CDR3s include the opening cysteine and the closing phenylalanine or tryptophan.

TRBV7-2	TRBJ2-7	CASISSYSSYEQYF
TRBV5-1	TRBJ1-6	CASSLEVTAINSPLHF
TRBV12-3/TRBV12-4	TRBJ1-6	CASRKTGIPPLHF
TRBV5-1	TRBJ2-7	CASSSQGDPSYEQYF
TRBV10-3	TRBJ2-3	CASLPGQQGTDTQYF
TRBV7-2	TRBJ2-5	CASSLVVGTGQKTQYF
TRBV7-9	TRBJ2-7	CASSASGEGFGQYF
TRBV7-8	TRBJ2-3	CASSERSTDTQYF
TRBV7-9	TRBJ2-2	CASRVATITGELFF
TRBV12-3/TRBV12-4	TRBJ1-2	CASSSSPGTAYGYTF
TRBV29-1	TRBJ2-7	CSAGQGLGEQYF
TRBV11-2	TRBJ2-2	CASSLVLRGTGELFF
TRBV30	TRBJ2-1	CAWSVLASEQFF
TRBV5-1	TRBJ1-1	CASSFNQGAGTEAFF
TRBV15	TRBJ2-1	CATSRESTVPNEQFF
TRBV3-1	TRBJ2-1	CASSQASGRTEQFF
TRBV12-3/TRBV12-4	TRBJ2-7	CASSPGGLKNEQYF
TRBV19	TRBJ1-5	CASSIGYQPQHF
TRBV29-1	TRBJ2-2	CSASPQGAGPANTGELFF
TRBV6-5	TRBJ2-6	CASSFTGASSGANVLTF
TRBV14	TRBJ1-6	CASSQWTGGNSPLHF
TRBV16	TRBJ1-5	CASSRGTGVQPQHF
TRBV5-1	TRBJ2-6	CASSLSPSGANVLTF
TRBV4-2	TRBJ1-2	CACSQDSSWNYGYTF
TRBV7-9	TRBJ2-7	CASSSYNNEQYF
TRBV11-1	TRBJ2-7	CASSLASLNTRQGFYEQYF
TRBV7-2	TRBJ1-6	CASSLFTASNSPLHF
TRBV5-4	TRBJ2-1	CASSLESTSSYNEQFF
TRBV15	TRBJ1-2	CATSSRQGAGYTF
TRBV20-1	TRBJ2-7	CSGRDTLSYEQYF
TRBV12-3/TRBV12-4	TRBJ1-2	CASSPGTGVYGYTF
TRBV2	TRBJ2-7	CTSCSRDRGRGSDLLEQYF
TRBV20-1	TRBJ1-1	CNSDRNTEAFF
TRBV12-3/TRBV12-4	TRBJ1-2	CASSSRGTNYGYTF
TRBV14	TRBJ2-3	CASSPSLQGETDTQYF
TRBV30	TRBJ2-5	CAWSVPGRKKTQYF
TRBV7-2	TRBJ1-2	CASSLDGAGGYTF
TRBV7-9	TRBJ2-5	CASSLAGTPRETQYF
TRBV7-9	TRBJ2-5	CASSLGPRVVTQYF
TRBV19	TRBJ2-3	CASSPSDGDTQYF
TRBV29-1	TRBJ2-3	CSVTGRMSTDTQYF
TRBV29-1	TRBJ2-7	CSVESLAGTSTYEQYF
TRBV7-2	TRBJ2-3	CASSPALAGGTDTQYF
TRBV20-1	TRBJ2-1	CSARWRGLPYNEQFF
TRBV20-1	TRBJ2-1	CSASLNSYNEQFF